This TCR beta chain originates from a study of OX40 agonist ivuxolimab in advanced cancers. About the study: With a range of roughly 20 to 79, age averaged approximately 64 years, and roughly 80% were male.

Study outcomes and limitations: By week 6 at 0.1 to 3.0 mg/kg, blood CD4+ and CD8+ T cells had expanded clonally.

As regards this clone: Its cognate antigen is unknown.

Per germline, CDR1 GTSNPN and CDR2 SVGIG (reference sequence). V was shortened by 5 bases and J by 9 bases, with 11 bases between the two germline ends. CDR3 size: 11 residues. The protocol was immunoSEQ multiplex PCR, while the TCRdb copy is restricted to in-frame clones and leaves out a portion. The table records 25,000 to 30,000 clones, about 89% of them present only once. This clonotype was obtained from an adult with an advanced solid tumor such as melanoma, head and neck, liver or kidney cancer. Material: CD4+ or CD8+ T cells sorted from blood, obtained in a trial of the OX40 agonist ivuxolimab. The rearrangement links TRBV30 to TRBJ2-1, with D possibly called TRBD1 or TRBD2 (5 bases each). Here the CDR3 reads CAWGTGSEQFF. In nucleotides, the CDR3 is TGTGCCTGGGGGACGGGCAGTGAGCAGTTCTTC.